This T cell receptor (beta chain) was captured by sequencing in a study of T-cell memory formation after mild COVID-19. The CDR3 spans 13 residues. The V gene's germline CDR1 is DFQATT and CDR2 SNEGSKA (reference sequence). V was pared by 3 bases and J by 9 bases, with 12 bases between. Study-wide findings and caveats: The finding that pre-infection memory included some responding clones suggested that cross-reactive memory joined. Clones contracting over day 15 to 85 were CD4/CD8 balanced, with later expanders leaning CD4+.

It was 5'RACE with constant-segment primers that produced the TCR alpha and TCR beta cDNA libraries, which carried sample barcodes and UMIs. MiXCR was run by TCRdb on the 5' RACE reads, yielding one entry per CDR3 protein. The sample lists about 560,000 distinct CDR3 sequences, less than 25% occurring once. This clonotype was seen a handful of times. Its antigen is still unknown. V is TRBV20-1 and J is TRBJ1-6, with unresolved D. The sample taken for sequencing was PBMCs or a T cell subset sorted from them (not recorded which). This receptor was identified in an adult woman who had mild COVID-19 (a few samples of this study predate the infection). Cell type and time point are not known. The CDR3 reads CSASETFGSPLHF. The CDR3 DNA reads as TGCAGTGCTAGCGAGACCTTTGGTTCACCCCTCCACTTT.